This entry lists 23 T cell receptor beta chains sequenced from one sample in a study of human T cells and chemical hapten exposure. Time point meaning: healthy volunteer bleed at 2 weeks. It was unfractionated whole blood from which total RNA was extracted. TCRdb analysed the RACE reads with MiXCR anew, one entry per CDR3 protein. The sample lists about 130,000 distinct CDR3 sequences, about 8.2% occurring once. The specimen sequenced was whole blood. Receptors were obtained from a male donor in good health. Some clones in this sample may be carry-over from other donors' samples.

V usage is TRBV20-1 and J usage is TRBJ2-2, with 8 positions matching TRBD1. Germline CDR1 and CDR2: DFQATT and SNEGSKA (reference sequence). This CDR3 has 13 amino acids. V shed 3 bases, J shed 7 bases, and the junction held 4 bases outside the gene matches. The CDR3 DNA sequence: TGCAGTGCTAGGGCACAGGGGGGCGGGGAGCTGTTTTTT. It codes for CSARAQGGGELFF.

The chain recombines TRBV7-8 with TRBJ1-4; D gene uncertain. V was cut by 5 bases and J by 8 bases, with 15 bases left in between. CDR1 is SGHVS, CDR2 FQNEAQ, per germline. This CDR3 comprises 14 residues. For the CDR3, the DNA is TGTGCCAGCAGCCATCCAAAGTGGCAGGAAAAACTGTTTTTT. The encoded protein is CASSHPKWQEKLFF.

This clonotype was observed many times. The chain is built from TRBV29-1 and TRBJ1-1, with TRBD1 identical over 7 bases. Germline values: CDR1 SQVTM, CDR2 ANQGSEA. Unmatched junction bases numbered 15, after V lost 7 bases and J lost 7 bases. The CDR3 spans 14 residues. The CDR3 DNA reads TGCAGCGCTCGGCTACAGGGGAAGAGGAATGAAGCTTTCTTT. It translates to CSARLQGKRNEAFF.

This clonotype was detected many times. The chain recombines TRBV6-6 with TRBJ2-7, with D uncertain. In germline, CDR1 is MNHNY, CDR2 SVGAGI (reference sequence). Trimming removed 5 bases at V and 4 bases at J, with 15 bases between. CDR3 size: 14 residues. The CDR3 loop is CASSPDGVSYEQYF. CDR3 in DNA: TGTGCCAGCAGTCCCGACGGTGTGTCATACGAGCAGTACTTC.

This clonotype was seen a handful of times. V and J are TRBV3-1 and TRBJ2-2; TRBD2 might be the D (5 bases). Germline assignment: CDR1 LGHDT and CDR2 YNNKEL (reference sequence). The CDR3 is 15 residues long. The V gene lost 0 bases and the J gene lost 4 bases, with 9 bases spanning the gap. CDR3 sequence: CASSQDWTVTGELFF. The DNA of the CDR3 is TGTGCCAGCAGCCAAGATTGGACTGTCACCGGGGAGCTGTTTTTT.

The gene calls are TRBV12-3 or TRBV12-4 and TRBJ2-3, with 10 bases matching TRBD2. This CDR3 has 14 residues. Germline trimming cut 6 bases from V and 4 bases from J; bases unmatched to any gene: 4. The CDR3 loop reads CASRKRGGADTQYF. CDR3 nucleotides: TGTGCCAGCAGGAAGCGGGGGGGGGCAGATACGCAGTATTTT.

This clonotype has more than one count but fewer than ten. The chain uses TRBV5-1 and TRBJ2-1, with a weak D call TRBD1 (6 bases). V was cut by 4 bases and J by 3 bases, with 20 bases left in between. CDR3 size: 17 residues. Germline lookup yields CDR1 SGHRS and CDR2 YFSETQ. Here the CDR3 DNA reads TGCGCCAGCAGCCCGAAAATACGGACAGATAACTACAATGAGCAGTTCTTC. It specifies CASSPKIRTDNYNEQFF.

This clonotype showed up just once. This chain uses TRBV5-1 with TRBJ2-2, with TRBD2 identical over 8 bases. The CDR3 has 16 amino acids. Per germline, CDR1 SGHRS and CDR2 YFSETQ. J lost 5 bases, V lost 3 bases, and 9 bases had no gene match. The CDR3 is CASSSIAGPHTGELFF. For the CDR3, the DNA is TGCGCCAGCAGCTCAATAGCGGGACCCCATACCGGGGAGCTGTTTTTT.

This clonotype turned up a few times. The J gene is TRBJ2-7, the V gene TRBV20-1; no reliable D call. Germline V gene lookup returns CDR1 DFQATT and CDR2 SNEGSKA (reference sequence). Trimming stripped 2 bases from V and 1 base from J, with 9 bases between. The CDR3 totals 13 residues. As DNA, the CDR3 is TGCAGTGCTAGAAAAGCAGGATCCTACGAGCAGTACTTC. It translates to CSARKAGSYEQYF.

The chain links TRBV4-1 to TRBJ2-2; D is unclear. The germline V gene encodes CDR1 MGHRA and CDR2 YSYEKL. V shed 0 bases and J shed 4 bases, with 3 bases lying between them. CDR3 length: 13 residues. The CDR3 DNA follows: TGCGCCAGCAGCCAAGATAGCACCGGGGAGCTGTTTTTT. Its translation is CASSQDSTGELFF.

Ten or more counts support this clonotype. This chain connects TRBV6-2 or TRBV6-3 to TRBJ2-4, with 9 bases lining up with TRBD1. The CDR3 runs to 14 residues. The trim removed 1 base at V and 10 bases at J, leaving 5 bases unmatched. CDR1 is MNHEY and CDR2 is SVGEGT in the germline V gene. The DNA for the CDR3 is TGTGCCAGCAGTTACTTCAGGACAGGGGTAATTCAGTACTTC. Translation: CASSYFRTGVIQYF.

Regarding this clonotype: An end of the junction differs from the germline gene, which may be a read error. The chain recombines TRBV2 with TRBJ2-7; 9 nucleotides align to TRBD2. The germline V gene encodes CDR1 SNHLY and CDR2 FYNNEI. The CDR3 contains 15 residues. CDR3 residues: CASREAGGRSYEQYF. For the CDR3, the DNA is TGTGCCAGCAGGGAAGCGGGAGGCCGCTCCTACGAGCAGTACTTC.

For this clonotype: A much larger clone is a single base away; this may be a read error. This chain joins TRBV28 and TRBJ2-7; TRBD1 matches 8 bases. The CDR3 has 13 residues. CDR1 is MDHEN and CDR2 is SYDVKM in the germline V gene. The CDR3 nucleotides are TGTGTCAGCGACAGGGGAATTCCCTACGAGCAGTACTTC. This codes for CVSDRGIPYEQYF.

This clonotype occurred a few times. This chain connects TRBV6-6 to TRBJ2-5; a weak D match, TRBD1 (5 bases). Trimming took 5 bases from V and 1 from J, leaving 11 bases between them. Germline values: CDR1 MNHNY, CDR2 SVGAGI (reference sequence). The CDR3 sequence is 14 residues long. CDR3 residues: CASSTSTAQETQYF. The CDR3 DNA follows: TGTGCCAGCAGTACCTCGACAGCCCAAGAGACCCAGTACTTC.

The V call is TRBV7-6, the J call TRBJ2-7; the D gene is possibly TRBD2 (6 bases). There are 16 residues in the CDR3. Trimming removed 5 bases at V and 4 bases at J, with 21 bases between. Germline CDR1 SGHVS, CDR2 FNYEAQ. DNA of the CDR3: TGTGCCAGCAGCCCCCGGGTGGGGGGAGATACTTACGAGCAGTACTTC. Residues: CASSPRVGGDTYEQYF.

The CDR3 nucleotides are TGTGCCAGCAGCTCGGCCGGGGTGGGACTGCAATACAATGAGCAGTTCTTC. Translation: CASSSAGVGLQYNEQFF. This chain connects TRBV28 to TRBJ2-1; TRBD2 might be the D (6 bases). Trimming shortened V by 6 bases and J by 4 bases, and 22 bases separated the two germline ends. Germline assignment: CDR1 MDHEN and CDR2 SYDVKM. CDR3 length: 17 amino acids.

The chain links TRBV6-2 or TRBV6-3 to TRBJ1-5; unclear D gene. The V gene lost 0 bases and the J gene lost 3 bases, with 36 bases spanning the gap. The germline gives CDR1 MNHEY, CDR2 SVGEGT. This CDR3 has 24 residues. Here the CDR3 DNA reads TGTGCCAGCAGTTACTCCGGGTTTAGGCGGACTCCCGATTCGCCCCCCGTAATCAATCAGCCCCAGCATTTT. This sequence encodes CASSYSGFRRTPDSPPVINQPQHF.

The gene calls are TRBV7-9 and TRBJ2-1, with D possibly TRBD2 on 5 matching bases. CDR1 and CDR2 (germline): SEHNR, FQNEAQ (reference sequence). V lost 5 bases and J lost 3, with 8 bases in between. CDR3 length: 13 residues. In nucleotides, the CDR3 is TGTGCCAGCAGCGTCACTAGCTACAATGAGCAGTTCTTC. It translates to CASSVTSYNEQFF. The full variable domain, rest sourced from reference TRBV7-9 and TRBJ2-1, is DTGVSQNPRHKITKRGQNVTFRCDPISEHNRLYWYRQTLGQGPEFLTYFQNEAQLEKSRLLSDRFSAERPKGSFSTLEIQRTEQGDSAMYLCASSVTSYNEQFFGPGTRLTVL.

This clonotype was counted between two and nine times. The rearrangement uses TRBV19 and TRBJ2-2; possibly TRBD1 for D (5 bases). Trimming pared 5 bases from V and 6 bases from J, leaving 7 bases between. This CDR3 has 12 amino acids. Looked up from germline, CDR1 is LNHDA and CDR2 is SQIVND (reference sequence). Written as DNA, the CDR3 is TGTGCCAGTAGTTGGACACCCGGGGAGCTGTTTTTT. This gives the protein CASSWTPGELFF.

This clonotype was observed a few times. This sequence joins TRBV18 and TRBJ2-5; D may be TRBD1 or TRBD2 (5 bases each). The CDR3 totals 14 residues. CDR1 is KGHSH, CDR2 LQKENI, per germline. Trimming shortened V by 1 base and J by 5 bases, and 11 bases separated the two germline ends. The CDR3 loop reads CASSPQRGPETQYF. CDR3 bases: TGTGCCAGCTCACCACAGAGGGGCCCGGAGACCCAGTACTTC. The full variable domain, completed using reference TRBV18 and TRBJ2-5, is NAGVMQNPRHLVRRRGQEARLRCSPMKGHSHVYWYRQLPEEGLKFMVYLQKENIIDESGMPKERFSAEFPKEGPSILRIQQVVRGDSAAYFCASSPQRGPETQYFGPGTRLLVL.

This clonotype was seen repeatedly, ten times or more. CDR3 region: CASSPLSGVNEQFF. The CDR3 DNA reads TGTGCCAGCAGCCCTTTGTCTGGGGTGAATGAGCAGTTCTTC. The chain links TRBV7-9 to TRBJ2-1; D is ambiguous. Trimming left V 5 bases short and J 7 bases short, with 15 bases between. Germline V lookup: CDR1 SEHNR, CDR2 FQNEAQ (reference sequence). The length of the CDR3 is 14 residues. The variable domain in full, with the rest retrieved from reference TRBV7-9 and TRBJ2-1, is DTGVSQNPRHKITKRGQNVTFRCDPISEHNRLYWYRQTLGQGPEFLTYFQNEAQLEKSRLLSDRFSAERPKGSFSTLEIQRTEQGDSAMYLCASSPLSGVNEQFFGPGTRLTVL.

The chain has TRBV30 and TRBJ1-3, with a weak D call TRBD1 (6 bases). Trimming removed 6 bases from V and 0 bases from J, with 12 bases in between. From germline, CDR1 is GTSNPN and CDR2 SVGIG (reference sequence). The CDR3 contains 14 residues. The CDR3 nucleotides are TGTGCCTGTTTCCGGGACAACTCTGGAAACACCATATATTTT. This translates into CACFRDNSGNTIYF.

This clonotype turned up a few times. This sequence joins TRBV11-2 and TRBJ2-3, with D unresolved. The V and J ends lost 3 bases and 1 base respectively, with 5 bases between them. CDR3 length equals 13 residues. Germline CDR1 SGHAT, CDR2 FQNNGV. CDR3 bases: TGTGCCAGCAGCTTCCCTGGCACAGATACGCAGTATTTT. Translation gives CASSFPGTDTQYF.